This T cell receptor (beta chain) was recovered during a study of neoadjuvant nivolumab and ipilimumab in lung cancer. Sequenced by immunoSEQ multiplex PCR; TCRdb stores in-frame clones only, minus some. The table lists fewer than 20,000 clones, roughly three quarters of them singletons. In the case of this clone: The antigen is not known.

Looked up from germline, CDR1 is SGHVS and CDR2 is FNYEAQ. The CDR3 runs 15 residues. Germline trimming cut 4 bases from V and 6 bases from J; bases unmatched to any gene: 8. Study-wide results and limits: Compared with tumor-adjacent uninvolved lung, resected tumors showed greater richness and clonality. Pretherapy blood TCR richness correlated positively with resected tumor richness.

The rearrangement links TRBV7-6 to TRBJ1-5; TRBD1 matches at 8 bases. The specimen was tumor tissue, collected after neoadjuvant nivolumab, alone or with ipilimumab, at or shortly before surgery. This TCR was sampled from an adult with non-small cell lung cancer. CDR3 region: CASSSQGAVGQPQHF. CDR3 sequence (DNA): TGTGCCAGCAGCTCGCAGGGGGCGGTGGGTCAGCCCCAGCATTTT.